This T cell receptor (beta chain) was identified in a study of response to subunit inactivated influenza vaccine. TCRdb redid the calling of the RT-PCR reads with MiXCR, one entry per CDR3 protein. The top ten clones hold approximately 2.9% of a sample with about 540,000 distinct CDR3 sequences, roughly a quarter of them seen once. Germline CDR1 reads SGHDN; CDR2 reads FVKESK. The CDR3 totals 12 residues. Trimming pared 4 bases from V and 6 bases from J, leaving 10 bases between. The sample was also linked to a second study, of T cells expressing NK-cell markers. Per that paper: As the method of synthesis, 5'RACE template switching with UMIs yielded TCR beta cDNA.

This clonotype was obtained from a man aged 45-65 years who received an inactivated influenza vaccine. The chain uses TRBV14 and TRBJ2-7; maybe TRBD2 (5 bases). The source was CD4+ T cells sorted from PBMCs, collected about 12 days after vaccination. CDR3 nucleotides: TGTGCCAGCAGCCGTGTAGGGAGCGAGCAGTACTTC. Amino acid sequence: CASSRVGSEQYF.